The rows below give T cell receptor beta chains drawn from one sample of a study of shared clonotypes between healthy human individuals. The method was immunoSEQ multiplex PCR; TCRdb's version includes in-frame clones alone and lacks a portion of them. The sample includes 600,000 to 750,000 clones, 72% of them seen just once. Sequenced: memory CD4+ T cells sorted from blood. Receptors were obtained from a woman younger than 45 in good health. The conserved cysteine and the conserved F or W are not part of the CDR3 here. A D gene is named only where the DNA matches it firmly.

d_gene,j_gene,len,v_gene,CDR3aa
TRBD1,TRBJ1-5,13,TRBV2,ASSGEGQGLQPQH
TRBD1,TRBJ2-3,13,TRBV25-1,ASSPQGAGSDTQY
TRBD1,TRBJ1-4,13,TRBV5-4,ASSLRTGGNEKLF
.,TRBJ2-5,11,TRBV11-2,ASSLRVYETQY
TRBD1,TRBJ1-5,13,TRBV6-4,ASSDRTGFNQPQH
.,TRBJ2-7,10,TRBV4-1,ASSQVGYEQY
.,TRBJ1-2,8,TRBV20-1,SALDYGYT
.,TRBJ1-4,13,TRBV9,ASSASHGFGEKLF
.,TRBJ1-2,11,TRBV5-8,ASSLRQNYGYT
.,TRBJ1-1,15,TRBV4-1,ASSQGGFREGNTEAF
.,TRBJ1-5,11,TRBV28,ASSWGSNQPQH
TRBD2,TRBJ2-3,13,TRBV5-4,ASSFSGSSTDTQY
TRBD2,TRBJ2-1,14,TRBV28,ASRGSLAGGFNEQF
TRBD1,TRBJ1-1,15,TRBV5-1,ASSPGQGIRMNTEAF
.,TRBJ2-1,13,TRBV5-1,ASSLGDNSYNEQF
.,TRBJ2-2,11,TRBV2,ASSRLNTGELF
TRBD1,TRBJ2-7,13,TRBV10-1,ASSGTGTGPYEQY
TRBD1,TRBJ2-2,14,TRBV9,ASSTAGGAWAGELF
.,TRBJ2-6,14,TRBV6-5,ASSYPGREGANVLT
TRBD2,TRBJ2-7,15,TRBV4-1,ASSRGLAGLSSYEQY
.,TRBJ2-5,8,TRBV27,ASRQETQY
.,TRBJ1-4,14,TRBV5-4,ASSLSGGLNNEKLF
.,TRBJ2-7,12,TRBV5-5,ASSERTASYEQY
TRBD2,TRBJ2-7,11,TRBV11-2,ASSLGREGEQY
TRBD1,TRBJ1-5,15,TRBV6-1,ASSETFGQGGNQPQH
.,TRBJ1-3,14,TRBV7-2,ASSLTGSHSGNTIY
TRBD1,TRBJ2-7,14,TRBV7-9,ASSFGGGTGSFEQY
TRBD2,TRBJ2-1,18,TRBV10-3,AITTPGLVGTGSSYNEQF
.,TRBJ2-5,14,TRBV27,ASSPRRVMYQETQY
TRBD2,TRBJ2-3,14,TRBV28,ASRGGTSGRMDTQY
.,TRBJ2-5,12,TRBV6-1,ASSPGRQFQTQY
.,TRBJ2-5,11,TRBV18,ASSPSPQETQY
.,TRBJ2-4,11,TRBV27,ASGAGVKNIQY
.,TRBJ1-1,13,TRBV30,AWNRGRVANTEAF
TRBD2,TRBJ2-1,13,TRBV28,ASTLGTSGSPGPF
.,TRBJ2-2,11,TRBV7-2,ASSLGLAGELF
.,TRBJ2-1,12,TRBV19,ATHRAGQYNEQF
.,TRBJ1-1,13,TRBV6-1,ASTIGERRNTEAF
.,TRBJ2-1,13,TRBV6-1,ASSEPWSGANEQF
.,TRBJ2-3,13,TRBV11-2,ASSSTRQGTDTQY
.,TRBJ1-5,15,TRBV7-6,ASSLRPPANSNQPQH
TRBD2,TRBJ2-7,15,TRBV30,AWSHPGLAGGSYEQY